One and the same sample provided the 3 T cell receptor beta chains below, sequenced in a study of T cells in Graves' hyperthyroidism and ophthalmopathy. The TCR beta CDR3 regions underwent amplification using RNA transcripts as the source. The HTBI primer set drove a first-round RT-PCR of the TCR CDR3. TCRdb reprocessed the multiplex PCR reads with MiXCR, giving one entry per CDR3 protein. The profile shows 450,000 to 700,000 distinct CDR3 sequences, just over 45% of them singletons. The sequencing input was peripheral blood or thyroid tissue (not recorded which). These receptors were taken from a woman aged 18-30 years with Graves' hyperthyroidism.

The V gene is TRBV7-2, the J gene TRBJ2-5; 9 bases match TRBD2. CDR1 and CDR2 (germline): SGHTA, FQGNSA. The CDR3 sequence is 17 residues long. After removal of 2 bases from V and 1 base from J, the junction contained 8 bases not matched to a gene. The CDR3, as DNA: TGTGCCAGCAGCTTACTGGGGCCTAGCGGGATCCAAGAGACCCAGTACTTC. It is translated as CASSLLGPSGIQETQYF. Using reference TRBV7-2 and TRBJ2-5 for the parts outside the CDR3, the full variable domain is GAGVSQSPSNKVTEKGKDVELRCDPISGHTALYWYRQSLGQGLEFLIYFQGNSAPDKSGLPSDRFSAERTGGSVSTLTIQRTQQEDSAVYLCASSLLGPSGIQETQYFGPGTRLLVL.

This clonotype has just a few counts. V gene TRBV13 combines with J gene TRBJ2-1; no clear D gene. The V end lost 5 bases, the J end lost 5 bases, and 13 bases lay between the germline ends. CDR3 length equals 14 residues. Germline assignment: CDR1 PRHDT and CDR2 FYEKMQ (reference sequence). The CDR3 DNA follows: TGTGCCAGCAGCGTCTGGCGGAACCACAATGAGCAGTTCTTC. Amino acids: CASSVWRNHNEQFF.

The V call is TRBV29-1, the J call TRBJ1-2, with D possibly matching TRBD1 (6 bases). The CDR3 runs 13 residues. Trimming cost V 1 base and J 4 bases, with 10 bases left between them. Germline values: CDR1 SQVTM, CDR2 ANQGSEA. In nucleotides, the CDR3 is TGCAGCGTTGAAGCAGGGGCAATCTATGGCTACACCTTC. This gives the protein CSVEAGAIYGYTF.